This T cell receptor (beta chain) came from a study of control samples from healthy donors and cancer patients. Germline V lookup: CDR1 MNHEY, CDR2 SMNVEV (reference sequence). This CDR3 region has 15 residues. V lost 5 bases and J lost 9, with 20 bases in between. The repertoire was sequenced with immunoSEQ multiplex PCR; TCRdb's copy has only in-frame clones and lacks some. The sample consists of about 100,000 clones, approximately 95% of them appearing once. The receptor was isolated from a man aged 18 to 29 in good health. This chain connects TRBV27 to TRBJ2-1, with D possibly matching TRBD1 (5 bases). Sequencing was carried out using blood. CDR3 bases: TGTGCCAGCAGTCAAAGGGCCACAGGACCGGGTGAGCAGTTCTTC. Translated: CASSQRATGPGEQFF.